This TCR beta chain originates from a study of CD8 T cells in ankylosing spondylitis. The CDR3 length is 15 residues. Germline V gene data show CDR1 as LNHDA and CDR2 as SQIVND (reference sequence). V lost 2 bases to trimming and J lost 2 bases; unmatched junction nucleotides: 2. MiXCR, applied by TCRdb to the 5' RACE reads, yields one record per CDR3 protein. The sample yields about 130,000 distinct CDR3 sequences, about 6.5% seen once. The chain carries TRBV19 and TRBJ2-1, with 8 positions matching TRBD2. Sequenced sample: blood, either unsorted or a sorted T cell fraction (not recorded which). This TCR came from a male donor with ankylosing spondylitis or in good health (not recorded which). Here the CDR3 reads CASSIPGLAYNEQFF. CDR3 coding DNA: TGTGCCAGTAGTATACCGGGACTAGCCTACAATGAGCAGTTCTTC.